This T cell receptor (beta chain) stems from a study of type 1 regulatory T cells. On the study more broadly: T-allo10 is an in vitro-generated, Tr1-enriched CD4 T cell product specific for alloantigen.

V was pared by 3 bases and J by 2 bases, with 17 bases between. Looked up from germline, CDR1 is SGHRS and CDR2 is YFSETQ. The CDR3 consists of 16 residues. In the case of this clonotype: Its specificity is unknown.

TCRdb reprocessed the reads with MiXCR, giving one entry per CDR3 protein. This table has about 65,000 distinct CDR3 sequences, approximately 50% appearing once. Overall study findings and caveats: Compared with non-Tr1 cells, Tr1 cells showed a narrower TCR repertoire.

The sequence was obtained from a human donor in good health. Sequencing input: cultured non-Tr1 T cells, either the whole culture or a sorted T cell fraction (not recorded which). The chain links TRBV5-1 to TRBJ2-5; tentatively, D is TRBD2 (7 bases). CDR3 amino acids: CASSSTGGRGQETQYF. The CDR3 coding sequence is TGCGCCAGCAGCTCGACCGGGGGGCGAGGACAAGAGACCCAGTACTTC.